Following are 3 T cell receptor beta chains from one sample sequenced in a study of tumor-infiltrating lymphocytes in primary liver carcinoma. Co-extracting RNA and DNA was done with about 20-34 mg of unsorted bulk tissue as input. The authors made TCR beta cDNA from about 500 ng total RNA with a constant-region primer. Modified slightly, ARM-PCR produced TCR beta libraries over three nested multiplex PCR rounds. The opening two PCR rounds, around 9 cycles each, paired TRBV1-TRBV30 forward primers with a C-beta reverse primer. From the multiplex PCR reads, TCRdb called clonotypes with MiXCR, one entry per CDR3 protein. The sample yields roughly 100,000 distinct CDR3 sequences, approximately 82% seen once. Sequences were obtained from liver tumor tissue from sampling region 3. The subset denotes: tumor region T3, left-lateral pole. These receptors were taken from a man aged 40-49 years with primary liver carcinoma and hepatitis B virus infection.

This chain connects TRBV12-3 or TRBV12-4 to TRBJ1-2; 8 positions match TRBD1. The trim removed 1 base at V and 11 bases at J, leaving 12 bases unmatched. CDR3 length: 15 amino acids. The CDR3 bases are TGTGCCAGCAGTTTAGACTGTCAGGGGGCGCGGGGTTACACCTTC. Residues: CASSLDCQGARGYTF.

About this clonotype itself: At one end the junction does not follow the germline gene, possibly because of a read error. The gene calls are TRBV4-3 and TRBJ2-2; 10 nucleotides agree with TRBD1. Germline CDR1 LGHNA, CDR2 YSLEER. The CDR3 has 18 residues. The CDR3 loop is CTSSQYHWTGGYTGELLF. DNA for the CDR3: TGCACCAGCAGCCAATATCATTGGACAGGGGGGTACACCGGGGAGCTGCTTTTT.

As for this clonotype: A read error may account for a junction end that differs from germline. The V gene is TRBV5-1, the J gene TRBJ2-3; tentative D call: TRBD2 (5 bases). The CDR3 runs to 15 residues. Per the germline V gene, CDR1 is SGHRS and CDR2 is YFSETQ. The CDR3 region is CASGLEARVEDTQYF. The CDR3 DNA is TGTGCCAGCGGCTTGGAGGCTAGGGTAGAAGATACGCAGTATTTT.